These T cell receptor beta chains were read from a single sample in a study of blood T cell repertoires in COVID-19. Profiling relied on immunoSEQ multiplex PCR, and the TCRdb table lists in-frame clones only, not all of them. The table lists 200,000 to 250,000 clones, around 84% of them singletons. The sequencing input was peripheral blood. The source is a man between 25 and 39 years old with active or convalescent COVID-19. The CDR3 runs from the conserved cysteine through the conserved F or W. A D gene is named only where the DNA matches it firmly. Part of the rows lack a size; the others show once, few, many or a class for expanded clones.

cdr3_aa: CASKTGFNEQFF
cdr3_nt: TGTGCCAGTAAGACAGGGTTCAATGAGCAGTTCTTC
j_call: TRBJ2-1
clone_size: NA
v_call: TRBV6-5
d_call: TRBD1

cdr3_aa: CASSLGATQEAFF
cdr3_nt: TGTGCCAGCAGCTTAGGGGCGACACAGGAAGCTTTCTTT
j_call: TRBJ1-1
clone_size: NA
v_call: TRBV7-9
d_call: NA

cdr3_aa: CASRSEGVGYGYTF
cdr3_nt: TGTGCCAGCAGGAGCGAGGGGGTGGGTTATGGCTACACCTTC
j_call: TRBJ1-2
clone_size: NA
v_call: TRBV27
d_call: NA

cdr3_aa: CASTFADRGTTEAFF
cdr3_nt: TGTGCCAGCACCTTTGCCGACAGGGGAACCACTGAAGCTTTCTTT
j_call: TRBJ1-1
clone_size: NA
v_call: TRBV28
d_call: TRBD1

cdr3_aa: CASSPGMNTEAFF
cdr3_nt: TGTGCCAGCAGCCCGGGGATGAACACTGAAGCTTTCTTT
j_call: TRBJ1-1
clone_size: once
v_call: TRBV27
d_call: NA

cdr3_aa: CATGPALVGVNEQFF
cdr3_nt: TGTGCCACCGGTCCCGCCTTGGTAGGGGTGAATGAGCAGTTCTTC
j_call: TRBJ2-1
clone_size: NA
v_call: TRBV15
d_call: NA

cdr3_aa: CATSRRLDGEQFF
cdr3_nt: TGTGCCACCAGCAGAAGACTGGATGGTGAGCAGTTCTTC
j_call: TRBJ2-1
clone_size: NA
v_call: TRBV15
d_call: NA

cdr3_aa: CASSRDTYGYTF
cdr3_nt: TGTGCCAGCAGTCGAGACACCTATGGCTACACCTTC
j_call: TRBJ1-2
clone_size: NA
v_call: TRBV12-3/TRBV12-4
d_call: NA

cdr3_aa: CASPASPLNQPQHF
cdr3_nt: TGTGCCAGCCCCGCTTCCCCCCTAAATCAGCCCCAGCATTTT
j_call: TRBJ1-5
clone_size: few
v_call: TRBV4-2
d_call: NA

cdr3_aa: CASSFKMGQEKLFF
cdr3_nt: TGTGCCAGCAGCTTTAAAATGGGGCAGGAAAAACTGTTTTTT
j_call: TRBJ1-4
clone_size: few
v_call: TRBV5-8
d_call: NA

cdr3_aa: CASSLAFSGGISTDTQYF
cdr3_nt: TGTGCCAGCAGCTTAGCTTTTAGCGGGGGGATTAGCACAGATACGCAGTATTTT
j_call: TRBJ2-3
clone_size: NA
v_call: TRBV7-2
d_call: TRBD2

cdr3_aa: CASSDRVNEKLFF
cdr3_nt: TGTGCCAGCAGCGACAGGGTTAATGAAAAACTGTTTTTT
j_call: TRBJ1-4
clone_size: NA
v_call: TRBV7-9
d_call: TRBD1

cdr3_aa: CASSLGLSEADTQYF
cdr3_nt: TGCGCCAGCAGCTTGGGACTTAGTGAGGCAGATACGCAGTATTTT
j_call: TRBJ2-3
clone_size: NA
v_call: TRBV5-1
d_call: NA

cdr3_aa: CASSYSLAGPYEQYF
cdr3_nt: TGTGCCAGCAGTTACTCACTAGCGGGACCGTACGAGCAGTACTTC
j_call: TRBJ2-7
clone_size: NA
v_call: TRBV6-5
d_call: TRBD2

cdr3_aa: CASSFPPGLAGEYTGELFF
cdr3_nt: TGCGCCAGCAGCTTCCCCCCGGGACTAGCGGGGGAGTACACCGGGGAGCTGTTTTTT
j_call: TRBJ2-2
clone_size: NA
v_call: TRBV5-1
d_call: TRBD2

cdr3_aa: CASSLVRGTGGDQPQHF
cdr3_nt: TGTGCCAGCTCATTAGTGCGCGGGACAGGCGGCGATCAGCCCCAGCATTTT
j_call: TRBJ1-5
clone_size: NA
v_call: TRBV18
d_call: TRBD1

cdr3_aa: CASSLGPLVVRNEQFF
cdr3_nt: TGCGCCAGCAGCTTGGGCCCTCTAGTGGTGAGGAATGAGCAGTTCTTC
j_call: TRBJ2-1
clone_size: NA
v_call: TRBV5-1
d_call: NA

cdr3_aa: CASRRTATNYGYTF
cdr3_nt: TGTGCCAGCAGACGGACAGCAACTAACTATGGCTACACCTTC
j_call: TRBJ1-2
clone_size: few
v_call: TRBV5-5
d_call: NA

cdr3_aa: CASSPWAGSAKNIQYF
cdr3_nt: TGTGCCAGCTCACCATGGGCAGGGTCAGCCAAAAACATTCAGTACTTC
j_call: TRBJ2-4
clone_size: NA
v_call: TRBV18
d_call: NA

cdr3_aa: CAVATGTFNTEAFF
cdr3_nt: TGTGCCGTGGCTACAGGGACATTCAACACTGAAGCTTTCTTT
j_call: TRBJ1-1
clone_size: NA
v_call: TRBV10-3
d_call: NA

cdr3_aa: CASSFWGRDRIYNEQFF
cdr3_nt: TGTGCCAGCAGCTTTTGGGGCCGGGACAGAATATACAATGAGCAGTTCTTC
j_call: TRBJ2-1
clone_size: NA
v_call: TRBV7-9
d_call: TRBD1

cdr3_aa: CASSTSQRLNYGYTF
cdr3_nt: TGTGCCAGCAGTACATCCCAGCGGTTGAACTATGGCTACACCTTC
j_call: TRBJ1-2
clone_size: NA
v_call: TRBV28
d_call: NA

cdr3_aa: CASSFGTSGSSGNNEQFF
cdr3_nt: TGCGCCAGCAGCTTCGGGACTAGCGGGAGCTCGGGTAACAATGAGCAGTTCTTC
j_call: TRBJ2-1
clone_size: NA
v_call: TRBV5-1
d_call: TRBD2

cdr3_aa: CASGRGSNRRTGELFF
cdr3_nt: TGCGCCAGCGGCCGGGGTAGTAACAGACGGACCGGGGAGCTGTTTTTT
j_call: TRBJ2-2
clone_size: NA
v_call: TRBV5-1
d_call: NA

cdr3_aa: CASSPTGAVGYEQYF
cdr3_nt: TGTGCCAGCAGTCCAACAGGGGCGGTGGGCTACGAGCAGTACTTC
j_call: TRBJ2-7
clone_size: NA
v_call: TRBV5-5
d_call: TRBD1

cdr3_aa: CASSPRGALLTDTQYF
cdr3_nt: TGCGCCAGCAGCCCACGGGGGGCACTCCTCACAGATACGCAGTATTTT
j_call: TRBJ2-3
clone_size: NA
v_call: TRBV5-1
d_call: NA

cdr3_aa: CASSLEGREPVEQYF
cdr3_nt: TGTGCCAGCAGCTTAGAAGGGCGGGAGCCGGTCGAGCAGTACTTC
j_call: TRBJ2-7
clone_size: NA
v_call: TRBV7-2
d_call: TRBD2

cdr3_aa: CASRAGAQGGYTF
cdr3_nt: TGTGCCAGCAGGGCAGGGGCCCAGGGGGGCTACACCTTC
j_call: TRBJ1-2
clone_size: NA
v_call: TRBV12-3/TRBV12-4
d_call: NA

cdr3_aa: CASSPKNTEAFF
cdr3_nt: TGTGCCAGCAGCCCCAAGAACACTGAAGCTTTCTTT
j_call: TRBJ1-1
clone_size: NA
v_call: TRBV11-2
d_call: NA

cdr3_aa: CASRQPDYGYTF
cdr3_nt: TGTGCCAGCAGACAGCCCGACTATGGCTACACCTTC
j_call: TRBJ1-2
clone_size: NA
v_call: TRBV6-5
d_call: NA

cdr3_aa: CASRAGLGKEQFF
cdr3_nt: TGTGCCAGCAGAGCGGGACTTGGGAAGGAGCAGTTCTTC
j_call: TRBJ2-1
clone_size: NA
v_call: TRBV27
d_call: TRBD2

cdr3_aa: CASRGGLFSLSYEQYF
cdr3_nt: TGTGCCAGCAGGGGGGGACTTTTCTCATTATCCTACGAGCAGTACTTC
j_call: TRBJ2-7
clone_size: NA
v_call: TRBV11-2
d_call: NA

cdr3_aa: CASSRGGSYEQYF
cdr3_nt: TGTGCCAGCAGCCGGGGGGGCAGCTACGAGCAGTACTTC
j_call: TRBJ2-7
clone_size: many
v_call: TRBV9
d_call: TRBD2

cdr3_aa: CSASRLNTNLNTEAFF
cdr3_nt: TGCAGTGCTAGTCGATTGAATACAAACCTGAACACTGAAGCTTTCTTT
j_call: TRBJ1-1
clone_size: NA
v_call: TRBV20-1
d_call: NA

cdr3_aa: CASSIQTGIVGYGYTF
cdr3_nt: TGTGCCAGTAGTATTCAAACAGGGATTGTTGGCTATGGCTACACCTTC
j_call: TRBJ1-2
clone_size: NA
v_call: TRBV19
d_call: NA

cdr3_aa: CAISEGQKPYEQYF
cdr3_nt: TGTGCCATCAGTGAGGGCCAAAAACCCTACGAGCAGTACTTC
j_call: TRBJ2-7
clone_size: once
v_call: TRBV10-3
d_call: NA

cdr3_aa: CASSISLLNYGYTF
cdr3_nt: TGTGCCAGTAGTATATCTCTCCTAAACTATGGCTACACCTTC
j_call: TRBJ1-2
clone_size: NA
v_call: TRBV19
d_call: NA

cdr3_aa: CASSFFRGSGTYEQYF
cdr3_nt: TGTGCCAGCAGTTTTTTTAGGGGGTCGGGAACCTACGAGCAGTACTTC
j_call: TRBJ2-7
clone_size: NA
v_call: TRBV27
d_call: NA

cdr3_aa: CASSQQVDYGYTF
cdr3_nt: TGTGCCAGCAGCCAGCAGGTTGACTATGGCTACACCTTC
j_call: TRBJ1-2
clone_size: once
v_call: TRBV4-2
d_call: NA

cdr3_aa: CASRSHRDRETNEKLFF
cdr3_nt: TGTGCCAGCAGATCACACCGGGACAGGGAGACTAATGAAAAACTGTTTTTT
j_call: TRBJ1-4
clone_size: NA
v_call: TRBV7-9
d_call: TRBD1

cdr3_aa: CASSEALEGVGQPQHF
cdr3_nt: TGTGCCAGCAGTGAAGCGCTTGAGGGTGTAGGTCAGCCCCAGCATTTT
j_call: TRBJ1-5
clone_size: NA
v_call: TRBV2
d_call: NA

cdr3_aa: CASSQAPGGTEAFF
cdr3_nt: TGCGCCAGCAGCCAAGCTCCTGGCGGCACTGAAGCTTTCTTT
j_call: TRBJ1-1
clone_size: NA
v_call: TRBV4-3
d_call: NA

cdr3_aa: CAIAKAGDGSEQYF
cdr3_nt: TGTGCCATCGCCAAAGCGGGAGATGGGTCCGAGCAGTACTTC
j_call: TRBJ2-7
clone_size: NA
v_call: TRBV24-1
d_call: TRBD2

cdr3_aa: CASSPRPGDNSPLHF
cdr3_nt: TGTGCCAGCTCACCAAGGCCAGGGGATAATTCACCCCTCCACTTT
j_call: TRBJ1-6
clone_size: NA
v_call: TRBV18
d_call: NA

cdr3_aa: CASSSVDSPLHF
cdr3_nt: TGTGCCAGCAGTTCGGTGGATTCACCCCTCCACTTT
j_call: TRBJ1-6
clone_size: NA
v_call: TRBV27
d_call: NA

cdr3_aa: CASRTPYLLSTDTQYF
cdr3_nt: TGCGCCAGCAGGACTCCCTACCTCCTCAGCACAGATACGCAGTATTTT
j_call: TRBJ2-3
clone_size: NA
v_call: TRBV10-2
d_call: NA

cdr3_aa: CASSSRDRGREQYF
cdr3_nt: TGTGCCAGCAGTTCCCGGGACAGGGGTCGCGAGCAGTACTTC
j_call: TRBJ2-7
clone_size: NA
v_call: TRBV28
d_call: TRBD1

cdr3_aa: CASSWTGGRETQYF
cdr3_nt: TGTGCCAGCAGCTGGACAGGGGGACGAGAGACCCAGTACTTC
j_call: TRBJ2-5
clone_size: once
v_call: TRBV5-4
d_call: TRBD1

cdr3_aa: CASSEPSGGGARGTIYF
cdr3_nt: TGTGCCAGCAGTGAACCCTCGGGAGGGGGCGCGAGGGGCACCATATATTTT
j_call: TRBJ1-3
clone_size: NA
v_call: TRBV2
d_call: TRBD1

cdr3_aa: CASSYTGGGGEQYF
cdr3_nt: TGTGCCAGCAGTTACACCGGAGGAGGCGGCGAGCAGTACTTC
j_call: TRBJ2-7
clone_size: few
v_call: TRBV6-5
d_call: NA

cdr3_aa: CASSVLAGSFNEQFF
cdr3_nt: TGTGCCAGCTCAGTTTTGGCGGGGTCCTTCAATGAGCAGTTCTTC
j_call: TRBJ2-1
clone_size: NA
v_call: TRBV27
d_call: NA

cdr3_aa: CASCIAGSYNEQFF
cdr3_nt: TGTGCCAGTTGTATAGCGGGGAGCTACAATGAGCAGTTCTTC
j_call: TRBJ2-1
clone_size: NA
v_call: TRBV28
d_call: TRBD2

cdr3_aa: CASSANTGGQWAGYTF
cdr3_nt: TGTGCCAGCAGCGCGAACACGGGGGGCCAGTGGGCTGGCTACACCTTC
j_call: TRBJ1-2
clone_size: NA
v_call: TRBV9
d_call: NA

cdr3_aa: CASAPGQNTGELFF
cdr3_nt: TGCGCCAGCGCACCGGGACAAAACACCGGGGAGCTGTTTTTT
j_call: TRBJ2-2
clone_size: NA
v_call: TRBV4-3
d_call: NA

cdr3_aa: CASSQDGTGFYGYTF
cdr3_nt: TGTGCCAGCAGCCAAGATGGCACAGGGTTCTATGGCTACACCTTC
j_call: TRBJ1-2
clone_size: NA
v_call: TRBV3-1/TRBV3-2
d_call: NA

cdr3_aa: CASSLLEAPEAFF
cdr3_nt: TGTGCCAGCAGCTTACTTGAGGCCCCTGAAGCTTTCTTT
j_call: TRBJ1-1
clone_size: NA
v_call: TRBV7-9
d_call: NA

cdr3_aa: CASSATGGPLDTQYF
cdr3_nt: TGCGCCAGCAGTGCGACGGGGGGGCCCTTAGATACGCAGTATTTT
j_call: TRBJ2-3
clone_size: few
v_call: TRBV10-2
d_call: TRBD2

cdr3_aa: CASSSSGTNTGELFF
cdr3_nt: TGTGCCAGCAGCTCTAGCGGGACGAACACCGGGGAGCTGTTTTTT
j_call: TRBJ2-2
clone_size: NA
v_call: TRBV4-2
d_call: TRBD2